This entry features one T cell receptor beta chain sequence. Its target antigen remains unknown. Base qualities were left out, and no much larger clone turns up one base away. Whole blood was collected in K2EDTA tubes by collaborating institutions according to the institutions' own protocols. For TCRbeta analysis, collaborators shipped samples in one of three forms: frozen whole blood, isolated PBMCs, or DNA extracted from either of those sample types. V is trimmed back by 9 bases and J by 7 bases, and the junction contains 11 bases that no gene match accounts for. CDR1 LNHDA and CDR2 SQIVND are derived from the germline V gene (reference sequence). Its CDR3 holds 15 amino acids, cysteine through phenylalanine. Only the CDR3 DNA stays, 45 bases, in frame from base 1. The data stem from a study of blood T cell repertoires in COVID-19 (dated by TCRdb to between 2020 and 2021). Some background on the complete study: Samples covering the acute and convalescent phases of COVID-19 were provided by collaborators in the United States, Italy and Spain. The samples were drawn from two sources: the first 160 participants of the ongoing ImmuneRACE study, and 1,200 or so subjects contributed by 6 global collaborators. A de-identified subject ID, COVID-19 status, age in years and sex were almost always included in the sample metadata. Subjects who had been exposed to COVID-19, were actively infected with it, or had recovered from it provided the deeply sampled blood TCRbeta repertoires that made up the dataset. Where available, HLA class I and class II types were taken from metadata supplied by the sample provider and were not determined by assay-based typing. The material from the prospective study consisted of cDNA or gDNA derived from T cells, B-cell-depleted T cells, or PBMCs. A freely available public database, intended as a resource for researchers studying the immune response to SARS-CoV-2, is where the repertoires were released. The investigation overall reported the following: Clinical and demographic metadata were provided uncurated, with the amount varying by source and participant.

TCRbeta CDR3 regions were amplified from genomic DNA by means of the immunoSEQ Assay, a bias-controlled multiplex PCR. In the authors' own workflow: Nucleated cell counts per sample were estimated from amplification of reference gene primers within the assay. Sequence reads were collapsed and filtered to measure the absolute abundance of every unique TCRbeta CDR3 rearrangement. For each sample, productive Simpson clonality was calculated as the square root of Simpson's diversity index over productive rearrangements. As stored in TCRdb, this immuneACCESS dataset retains in-frame rearrangements with V and J assigned. A fraction of the clones does not appear; measured against another copy, unresolved V genes explain less than half of the discrepancy, and the remainder lacks a known reason. That table furnishes V, J and clone size, whereas the DNA furnished D and trimming. A total of about 180,000 clones appear in this sample, around nine tenths of them only once. Approximately 0.5% of the sample rests with the top ten.

Sequencing was carried out using peripheral blood. The chain joins TRBV19 to TRBJ2-1, with 11 bases in between that match TRBD2. The source of this sequence is a man aged 50 or older with acute or convalescent COVID-19. The CDR3: CASDSGRAPVNEQFF. The DNA sequence reads TGTGCCAGCGATAGCGGGAGGGCTCCCGTGAATGAGCAGTTCTTC.